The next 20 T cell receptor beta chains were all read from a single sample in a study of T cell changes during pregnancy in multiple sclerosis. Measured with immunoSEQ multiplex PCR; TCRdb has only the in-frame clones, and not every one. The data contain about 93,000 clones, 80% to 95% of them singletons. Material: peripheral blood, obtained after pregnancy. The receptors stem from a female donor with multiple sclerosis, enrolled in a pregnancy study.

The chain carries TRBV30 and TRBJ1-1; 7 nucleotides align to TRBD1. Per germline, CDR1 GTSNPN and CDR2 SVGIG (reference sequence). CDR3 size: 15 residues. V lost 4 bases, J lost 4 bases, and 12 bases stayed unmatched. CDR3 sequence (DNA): TGTGCCTGGACCCAACAGACAGGGTGGGCCACTGAAGCTTTCTTT. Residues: CAWTQQTGWATEAFF.

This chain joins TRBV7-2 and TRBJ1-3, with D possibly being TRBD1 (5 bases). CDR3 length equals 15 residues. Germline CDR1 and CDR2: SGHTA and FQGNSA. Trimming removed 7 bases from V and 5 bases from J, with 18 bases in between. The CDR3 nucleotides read TGTGCCAGCACGCCTCGGTGGGGCAGAAGAAACACCATATATTTT. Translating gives CASTPRWGRRNTIYF.

The CDR3 DNA follows: TGCGCCAGCAGCACTATTAAGGGGTTCCGGAATCAGCCCCAGCATTTT. Amino acid sequence: CASSTIKGFRNQPQHF. This chain links TRBV4-3 with TRBJ1-5, with D maybe TRBD1 (5 bases). The V end was cut by 5 bases, the J end by 4 bases, with 18 bases between. Germline V gene lookup returns CDR1 LGHNA and CDR2 YSLEER. The CDR3 loop spans 16 amino acids.

As DNA, the CDR3 is TGTGCCAGCAGTGAAGCGGCAAGGGGCGTTCAGCCCCAGCATTTT. Residues: CASSEAARGVQPQHF. The chain recombines TRBV6-1 with TRBJ1-5; weak D call: TRBD1 (5 bases). The V and J ends lost 0 bases and 6 bases respectively, with 12 bases between them. The germline V gene has CDR1 MNHNS and CDR2 SASEGT. This CDR3 has 15 amino acids.

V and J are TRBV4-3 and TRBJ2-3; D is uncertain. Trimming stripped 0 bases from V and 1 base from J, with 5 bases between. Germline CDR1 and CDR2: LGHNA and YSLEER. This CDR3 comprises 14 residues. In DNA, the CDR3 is TGCGCCAGCAGCCAAGACCCGGGCACAGATACGCAGTATTTT. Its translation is CASSQDPGTDTQYF.

CDR3 in amino acids: CASSFSQGEETQYF. In nucleotides, the CDR3 is TGCGCCAGCAGCTTCTCACAGGGAGAGGAGACCCAGTACTTC. V usage is TRBV5-1 and J usage is TRBJ2-5; D may be TRBD1 (6 bases). The ends were cut back, 2 bases at V and 5 bases at J, with 13 bases in the middle. The CDR3 has 14 amino acids. Looked up from germline, CDR1 is SGHRS and CDR2 is YFSETQ.

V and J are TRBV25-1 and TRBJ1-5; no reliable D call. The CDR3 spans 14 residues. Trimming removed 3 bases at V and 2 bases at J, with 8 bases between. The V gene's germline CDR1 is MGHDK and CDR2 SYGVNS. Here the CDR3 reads CASSDSLGNQPQHF. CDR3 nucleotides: TGTGCCAGCAGTGACAGTCTTGGCAATCAGCCCCAGCATTTT.

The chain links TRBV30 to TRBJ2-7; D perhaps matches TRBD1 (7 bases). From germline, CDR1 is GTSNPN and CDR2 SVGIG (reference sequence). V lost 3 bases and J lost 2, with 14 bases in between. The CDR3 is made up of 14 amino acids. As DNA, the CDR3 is TGTGCCTGGAGACAGACAGGGAGGCCCTACGAGCAGTACTTC. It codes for CAWRQTGRPYEQYF.

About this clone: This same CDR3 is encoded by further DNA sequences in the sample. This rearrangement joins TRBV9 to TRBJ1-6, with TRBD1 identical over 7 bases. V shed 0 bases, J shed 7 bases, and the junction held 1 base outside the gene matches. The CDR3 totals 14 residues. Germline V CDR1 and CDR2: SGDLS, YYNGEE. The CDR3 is CASSVEQGNSPLHF. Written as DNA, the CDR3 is TGTGCCAGCAGCGTAGAACAGGGGAATTCACCCCTCCACTTT.

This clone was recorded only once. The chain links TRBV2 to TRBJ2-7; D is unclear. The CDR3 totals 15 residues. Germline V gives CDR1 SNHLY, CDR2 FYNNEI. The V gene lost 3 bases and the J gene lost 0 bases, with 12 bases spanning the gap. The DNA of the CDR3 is TGTGCCAGCAGTGATCTTGGGCTGAGCTCCTACGAGCAGTACTTC. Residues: CASSDLGLSSYEQYF.

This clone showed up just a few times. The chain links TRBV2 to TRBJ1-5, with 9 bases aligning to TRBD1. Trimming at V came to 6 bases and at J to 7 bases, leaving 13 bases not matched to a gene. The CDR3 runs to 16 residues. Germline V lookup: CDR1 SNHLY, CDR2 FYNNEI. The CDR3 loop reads CASRGQGTRSEQPQHF. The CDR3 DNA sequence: TGTGCCAGCAGGGGACAGGGAACTCGCTCGGAGCAGCCCCAGCATTTT.

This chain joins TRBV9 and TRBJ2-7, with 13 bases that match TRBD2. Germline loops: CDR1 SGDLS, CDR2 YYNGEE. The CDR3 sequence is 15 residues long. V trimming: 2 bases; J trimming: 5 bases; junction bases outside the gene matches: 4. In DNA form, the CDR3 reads TGTGCCAGCAGCGTCGGACTAGCGGGAGTCGACGAGCAGTACTTC. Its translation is CASSVGLAGVDEQYF.

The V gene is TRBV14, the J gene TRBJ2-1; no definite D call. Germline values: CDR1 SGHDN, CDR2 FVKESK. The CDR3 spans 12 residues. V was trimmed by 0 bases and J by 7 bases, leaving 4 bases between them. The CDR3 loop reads CASSQDSNEQFF. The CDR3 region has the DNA TGTGCCAGCAGCCAAGATTCGAATGAGCAGTTCTTC.

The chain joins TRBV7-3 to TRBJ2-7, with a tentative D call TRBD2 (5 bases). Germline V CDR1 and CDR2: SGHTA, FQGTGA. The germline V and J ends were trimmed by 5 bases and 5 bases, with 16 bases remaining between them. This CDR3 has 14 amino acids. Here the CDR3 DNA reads TGTGCCAGCAGCCGGGGTGAGGAAACTAACGAGCAGTACTTC. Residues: CASSRGEETNEQYF.

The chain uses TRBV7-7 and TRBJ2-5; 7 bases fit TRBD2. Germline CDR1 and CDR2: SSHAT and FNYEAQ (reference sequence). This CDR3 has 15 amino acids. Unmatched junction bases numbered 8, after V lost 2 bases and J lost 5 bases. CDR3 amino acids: CASSLSVAGRETQYF. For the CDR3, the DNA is TGTGCCAGCAGCTTATCGGTAGCGGGTCGGGAGACCCAGTACTTC.

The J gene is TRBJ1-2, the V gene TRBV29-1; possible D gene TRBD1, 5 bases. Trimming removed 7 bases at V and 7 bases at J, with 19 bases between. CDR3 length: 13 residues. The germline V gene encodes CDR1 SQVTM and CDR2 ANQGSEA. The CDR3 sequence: CSADYEGGAGYTF. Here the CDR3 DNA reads TGCAGCGCTGACTACGAAGGCGGGGCTGGCTACACCTTC.

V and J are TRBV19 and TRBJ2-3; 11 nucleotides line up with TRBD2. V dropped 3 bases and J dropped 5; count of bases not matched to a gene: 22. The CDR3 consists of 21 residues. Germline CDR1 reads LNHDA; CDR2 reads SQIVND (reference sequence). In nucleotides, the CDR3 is TGTGCCAGTAGTATGAAAATAGTGGTAGCGGGAGGGCCCAGGGGAGTAGATACGCAGTATTTT. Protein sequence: CASSMKIVVAGGPRGVDTQYF. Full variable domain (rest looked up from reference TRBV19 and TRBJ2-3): DGGITQSPKYLFRKEGQNVTLSCEQNLNHDAMYWYRQDPGQGLRLIYYSQIVNDFQKGDIAEGYSVSREKKESFPLTVTSAQKNPTAFYLCASSMKIVVAGGPRGVDTQYFGPGTRLTVL.

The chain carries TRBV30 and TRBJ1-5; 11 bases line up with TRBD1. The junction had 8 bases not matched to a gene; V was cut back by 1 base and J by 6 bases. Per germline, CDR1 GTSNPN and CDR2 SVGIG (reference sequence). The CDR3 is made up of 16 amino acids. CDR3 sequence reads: CAWSGPGQGGGQPQHF. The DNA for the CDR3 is TGTGCCTGGAGTGGTCCGGGACAGGGGGGAGGTCAGCCCCAGCATTTT.

CDR3 DNA sequence: TGTGCCTGGCGTGATAAGGGGCTCAGCAATCAGCCCCAGCATTTT. This gives the protein CAWRDKGLSNQPQHF. The chain links TRBV30 to TRBJ1-5, with D maybe TRBD1 (5 bases). The CDR3 covers 15 residues. V was pared by 5 bases and J by 1 base, with 15 bases between. Germline V gives CDR1 GTSNPN, CDR2 SVGIG (reference sequence).

This CDR3 reads CASSGTGTYGYTF. DNA for the CDR3: TGTGCCAGCAGTGGGACAGGGACCTATGGCTACACCTTC. The rearrangement uses TRBV6-5 and TRBJ1-2; TRBD1 agrees at 9 bases. The CDR3 consists of 13 residues. V dropped 5 bases and J dropped 4; count of bases not matched to a gene: 2. Germline CDR1 MNHEY, CDR2 SVGAGI.